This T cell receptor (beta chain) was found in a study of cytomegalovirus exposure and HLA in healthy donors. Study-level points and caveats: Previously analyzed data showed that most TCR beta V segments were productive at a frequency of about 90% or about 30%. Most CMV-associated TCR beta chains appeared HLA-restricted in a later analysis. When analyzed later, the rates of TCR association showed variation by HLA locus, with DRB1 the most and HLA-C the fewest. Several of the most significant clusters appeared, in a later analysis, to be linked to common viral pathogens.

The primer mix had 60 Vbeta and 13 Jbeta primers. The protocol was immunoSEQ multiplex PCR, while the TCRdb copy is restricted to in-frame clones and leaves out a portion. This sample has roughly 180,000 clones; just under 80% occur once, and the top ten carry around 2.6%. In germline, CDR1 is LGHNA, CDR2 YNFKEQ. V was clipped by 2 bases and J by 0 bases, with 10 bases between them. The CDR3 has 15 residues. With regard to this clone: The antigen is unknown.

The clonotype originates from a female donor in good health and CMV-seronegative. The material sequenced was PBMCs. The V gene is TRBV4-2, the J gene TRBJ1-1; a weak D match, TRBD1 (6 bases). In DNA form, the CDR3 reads TGTGCCAGCAGCCAAAGCAGGGACATGAACACTGAAGCTTTCTTT. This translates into CASSQSRDMNTEAFF.